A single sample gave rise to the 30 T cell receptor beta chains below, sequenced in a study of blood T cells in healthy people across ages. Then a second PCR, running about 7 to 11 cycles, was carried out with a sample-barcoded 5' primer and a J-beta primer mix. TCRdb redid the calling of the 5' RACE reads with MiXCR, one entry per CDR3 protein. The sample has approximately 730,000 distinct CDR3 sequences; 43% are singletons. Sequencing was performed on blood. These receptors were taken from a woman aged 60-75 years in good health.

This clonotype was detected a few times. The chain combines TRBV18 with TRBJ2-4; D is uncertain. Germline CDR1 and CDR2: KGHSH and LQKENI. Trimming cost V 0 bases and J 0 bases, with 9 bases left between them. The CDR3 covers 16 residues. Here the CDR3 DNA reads TGTGCCAGCTCACCACCGACGGTACTAGCCAAAAACATTCAGTACTTC. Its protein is CASSPPTVLAKNIQYF.

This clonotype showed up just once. In nucleotides, the CDR3 is TGTGCCAGCAGTGACGACGGGGGTAATGAAAAACTGTTTTTT. It encodes CASSDDGGNEKLFF. The V and J genes are TRBV6-5 and TRBJ1-4, with a weak D call TRBD1 (5 bases). This CDR3 region has 14 residues. With 5 bases removed from V and 4 bases from J, the gap between germline ends came to 11 bases. Germline V CDR1 and CDR2: MNHEY, SVGAGI.

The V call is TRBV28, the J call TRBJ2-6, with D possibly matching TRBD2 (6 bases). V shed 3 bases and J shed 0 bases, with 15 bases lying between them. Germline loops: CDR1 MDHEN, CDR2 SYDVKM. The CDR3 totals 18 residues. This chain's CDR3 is CASSFFAGLSSGANVLTF. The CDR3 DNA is TGTGCCAGCAGTTTTTTTGCGGGACTCTCCTCTGGGGCCAACGTCCTGACTTTC. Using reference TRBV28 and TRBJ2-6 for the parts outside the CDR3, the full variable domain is DVKVTQSSRYLVKRTGEKVFLECVQDMDHENMFWYRQDPGLGLRLIYFSYDVKMKEKGDIPEGYSVSREKKERFSLILESASTNQTSMYLCASSFFAGLSSGANVLTFGAGSRLTVL.

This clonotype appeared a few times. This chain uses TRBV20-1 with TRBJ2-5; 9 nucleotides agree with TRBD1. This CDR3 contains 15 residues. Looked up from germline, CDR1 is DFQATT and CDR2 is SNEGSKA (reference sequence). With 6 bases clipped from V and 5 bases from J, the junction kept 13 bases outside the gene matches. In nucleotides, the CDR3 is TGCAGTGCACAAGAGGCGGGACAGGGTGGGGAGACCCAGTACTTC. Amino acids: CSAQEAGQGGETQYF.

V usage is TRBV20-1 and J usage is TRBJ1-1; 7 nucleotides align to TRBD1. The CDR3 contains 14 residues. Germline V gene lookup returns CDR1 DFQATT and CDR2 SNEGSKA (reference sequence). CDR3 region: CSPRGSPRGTEAFF. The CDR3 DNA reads TGCAGCCCCAGGGGGTCCCCGCGGGGCACTGAAGCTTTCTTT.

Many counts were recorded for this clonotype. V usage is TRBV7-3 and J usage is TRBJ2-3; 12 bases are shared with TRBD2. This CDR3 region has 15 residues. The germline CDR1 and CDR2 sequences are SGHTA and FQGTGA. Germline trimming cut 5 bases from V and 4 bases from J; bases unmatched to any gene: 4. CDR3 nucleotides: TGTGCCAGCAGCCCTAGACTAGCGGGGGCAGATACGCAGTATTTT. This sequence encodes CASSPRLAGADTQYF.

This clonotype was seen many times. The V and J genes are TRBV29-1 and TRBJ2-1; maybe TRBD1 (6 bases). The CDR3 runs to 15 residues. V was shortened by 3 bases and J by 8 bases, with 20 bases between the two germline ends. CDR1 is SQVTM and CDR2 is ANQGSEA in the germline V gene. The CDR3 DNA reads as TGCAGCGTTGATAGGGGCTCAGGGGAGATCGATGAGCAGTTCTTC. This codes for CSVDRGSGEIDEQFF.

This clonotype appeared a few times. The CDR3 DNA follows: TGTGCCACCAAACAGGGTGACTATGGCTACACCTTC. It codes for CATKQGDYGYTF. This chain connects TRBV10-3 to TRBJ1-2; maybe TRBD1 (6 bases). The CDR3 covers 12 residues. The V and J ends lost 10 bases and 3 bases respectively, with 12 bases between them. CDR1 is ENHRY and CDR2 is SYGVKD in the germline V gene.

DNA of the CDR3: TGCGCCAGCAGCCCTCGAGGAGAACAAGAGACCCAGTACTTC. This encodes CASSPRGEQETQYF. This chain connects TRBV5-1 to TRBJ2-5, with unresolved D. The CDR3 extends over 14 amino acids. CDR1 is SGHRS and CDR2 is YFSETQ in the germline V gene. Trimming took 4 bases from V and 2 from J, leaving 12 bases between them.

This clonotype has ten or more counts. The DNA for the CDR3 is TGTGCCAGCTCGAGGGAGGTTCAATCACCCCTCCACTTT. It is translated as CASSREVQSPLHF. V and J are TRBV18 and TRBJ1-6; no reliable D call. In germline, CDR1 is KGHSH, CDR2 LQKENI. The V and J ends lost 6 bases and 10 bases respectively, with 13 bases between them. The CDR3 sequence is 13 residues long. Based on the CDR3 plus reference TRBV18 and TRBJ1-6, the full variable domain is NAGVMQNPRHLVRRRGQEARLRCSPMKGHSHVYWYRQLPEEGLKFMVYLQKENIIDESGMPKERFSAEFPKEGPSILRIQQVVRGDSAAYFCASSREVQSPLHFGNGTRLTVT.

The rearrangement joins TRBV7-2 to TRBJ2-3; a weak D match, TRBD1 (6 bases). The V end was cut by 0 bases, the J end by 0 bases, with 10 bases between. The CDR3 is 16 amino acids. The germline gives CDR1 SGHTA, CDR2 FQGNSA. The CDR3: CASSLAGATSTDTQYF. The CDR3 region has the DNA TGTGCCAGCAGCTTAGCGGGGGCTACTAGCACAGATACGCAGTATTTT.

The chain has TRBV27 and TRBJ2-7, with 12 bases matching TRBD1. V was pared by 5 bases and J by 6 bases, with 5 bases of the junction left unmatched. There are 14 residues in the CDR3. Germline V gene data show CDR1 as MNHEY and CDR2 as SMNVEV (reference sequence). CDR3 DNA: TGTGCCAGCAGTGGCGGGACAGGGGGCGGCGAGCAGTACTTC. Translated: CASSGGTGGGEQYF.

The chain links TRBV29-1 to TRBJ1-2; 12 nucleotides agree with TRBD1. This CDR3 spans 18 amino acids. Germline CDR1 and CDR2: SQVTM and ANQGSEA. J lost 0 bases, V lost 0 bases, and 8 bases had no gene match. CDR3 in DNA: TGCAGCGTTGAAGAGGGGGGACAGGGGGCTTTGGCTAACTATGGCTACACCTTC. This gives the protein CSVEEGGQGALANYGYTF.

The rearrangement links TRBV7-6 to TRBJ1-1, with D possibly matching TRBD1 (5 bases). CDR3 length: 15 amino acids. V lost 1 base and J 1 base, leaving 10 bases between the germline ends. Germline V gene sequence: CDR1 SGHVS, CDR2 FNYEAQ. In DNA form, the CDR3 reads TGTGCCAGCAGCTTAGTAACAGGCCAGAACACTGAAGCTTTCTTT. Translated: CASSLVTGQNTEAFF.

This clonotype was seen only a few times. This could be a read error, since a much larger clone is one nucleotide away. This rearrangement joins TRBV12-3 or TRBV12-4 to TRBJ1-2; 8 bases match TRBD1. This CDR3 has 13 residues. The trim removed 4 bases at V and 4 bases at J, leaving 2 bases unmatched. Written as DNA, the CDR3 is TGTGCCAGCAGTTCGGGACAGGCCTATGGCTACACCTTC. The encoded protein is CASSSGQAYGYTF.

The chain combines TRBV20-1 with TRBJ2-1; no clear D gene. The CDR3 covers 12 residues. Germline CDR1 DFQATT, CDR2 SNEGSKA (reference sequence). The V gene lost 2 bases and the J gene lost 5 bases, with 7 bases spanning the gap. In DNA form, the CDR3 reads TGCAGTGCTAGACTCACCGACAATGAGCAGTTCTTC. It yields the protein CSARLTDNEQFF.

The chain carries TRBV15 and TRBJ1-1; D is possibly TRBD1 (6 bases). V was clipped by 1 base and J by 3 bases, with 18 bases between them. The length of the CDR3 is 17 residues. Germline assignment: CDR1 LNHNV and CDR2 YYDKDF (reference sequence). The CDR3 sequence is CATSRAISRDIYTEAFF. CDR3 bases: TGTGCCACCAGCAGAGCTATTTCACGGGACATCTACACTGAAGCTTTCTTT. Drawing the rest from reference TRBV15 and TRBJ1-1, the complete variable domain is DAMVIQNPRYQVTQFGKPVTLSCSQTLNHNVMYWYQQKSSQAPKLLFHYYDKDFNNEADTPDNFQSRRPNTSFCFLDIRSPGLGDTAMYLCATSRAISRDIYTEAFFGQGTRLTVV.

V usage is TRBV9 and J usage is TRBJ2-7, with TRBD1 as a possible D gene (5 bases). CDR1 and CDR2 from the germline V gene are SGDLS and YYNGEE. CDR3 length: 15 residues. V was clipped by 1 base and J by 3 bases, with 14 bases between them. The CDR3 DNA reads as TGTGCCAGCAGCGTATCCCCCACAGGTAACTACGAGCAGTACTTC. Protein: CASSVSPTGNYEQYF.

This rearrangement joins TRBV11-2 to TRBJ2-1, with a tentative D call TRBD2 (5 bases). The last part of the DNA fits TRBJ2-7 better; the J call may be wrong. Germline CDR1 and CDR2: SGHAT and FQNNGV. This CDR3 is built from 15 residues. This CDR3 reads CASSLSGVSYNEQYF. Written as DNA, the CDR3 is TGTGCCAGCAGCTTATCCGGGGTCTCCTACAATGAGCAGTACTTC.

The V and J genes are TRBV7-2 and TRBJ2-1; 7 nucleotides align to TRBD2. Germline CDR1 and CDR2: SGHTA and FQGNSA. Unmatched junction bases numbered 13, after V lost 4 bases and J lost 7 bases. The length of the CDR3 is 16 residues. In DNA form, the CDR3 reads TGTGCCAGCAGCTCCGGGAGGAAAGGGACTTTGAATGAGCAGTTCTTC. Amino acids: CASSSGRKGTLNEQFF.

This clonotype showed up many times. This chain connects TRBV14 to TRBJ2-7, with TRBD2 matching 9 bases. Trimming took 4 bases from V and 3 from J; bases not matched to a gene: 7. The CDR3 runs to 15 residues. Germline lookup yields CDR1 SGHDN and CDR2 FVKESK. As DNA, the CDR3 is TGTGCCAGCAGCCCACCCGGGACTAGCTACTACGAGCAGTACTTC. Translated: CASSPPGTSYYEQYF.

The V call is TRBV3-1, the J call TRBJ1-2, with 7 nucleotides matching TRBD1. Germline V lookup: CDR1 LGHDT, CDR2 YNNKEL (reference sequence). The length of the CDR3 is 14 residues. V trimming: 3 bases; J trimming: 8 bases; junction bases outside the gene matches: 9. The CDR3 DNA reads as TGTGCCAGCAGCCACCCAGACAGGGTGGAGGGCTACACCTTC. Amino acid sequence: CASSHPDRVEGYTF.

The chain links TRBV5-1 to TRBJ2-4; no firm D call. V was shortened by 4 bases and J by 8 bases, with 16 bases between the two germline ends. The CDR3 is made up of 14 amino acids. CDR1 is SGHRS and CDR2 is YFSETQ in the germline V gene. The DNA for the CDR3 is TGCGCCAGCAGCGCCATGACACCCCGACACATTCAGTACTTC. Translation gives CASSAMTPRHIQYF.

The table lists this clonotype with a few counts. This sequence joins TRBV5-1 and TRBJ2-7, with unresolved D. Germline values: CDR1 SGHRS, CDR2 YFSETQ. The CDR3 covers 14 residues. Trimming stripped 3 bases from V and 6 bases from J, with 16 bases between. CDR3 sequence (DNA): TGCGCCAGCAGCTCAACCAACTCGATCGGCGAGCAGTACTTC. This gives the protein CASSSTNSIGEQYF. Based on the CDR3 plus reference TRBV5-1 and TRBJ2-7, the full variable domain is KAGVTQTPRYLIKTRGQQVTLSCSPISGHRSVSWYQQTPGQGLQFLFEYFSETQRNKGNFPGRFSGRQFSNSRSEMNVSTLELGDSALYLCASSSTNSIGEQYFGPGTRLTVT.

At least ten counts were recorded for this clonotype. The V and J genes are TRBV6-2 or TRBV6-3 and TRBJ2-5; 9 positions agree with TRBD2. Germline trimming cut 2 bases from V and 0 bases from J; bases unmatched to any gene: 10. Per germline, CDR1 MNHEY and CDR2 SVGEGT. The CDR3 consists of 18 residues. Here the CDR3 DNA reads TGTGCCAGCAGTTACAACCTCGCTCTAGCGGGATACCAAGAGACCCAGTACTTC. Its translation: CASSYNLALAGYQETQYF.

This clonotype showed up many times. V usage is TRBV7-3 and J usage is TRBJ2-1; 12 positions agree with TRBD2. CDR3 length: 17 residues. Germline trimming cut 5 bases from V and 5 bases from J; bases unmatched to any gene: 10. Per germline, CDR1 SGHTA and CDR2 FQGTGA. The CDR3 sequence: CASSRGDRLAGDNEQFF. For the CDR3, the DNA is TGTGCCAGCAGCAGAGGGGATCGACTAGCGGGGGACAATGAGCAGTTCTTC.

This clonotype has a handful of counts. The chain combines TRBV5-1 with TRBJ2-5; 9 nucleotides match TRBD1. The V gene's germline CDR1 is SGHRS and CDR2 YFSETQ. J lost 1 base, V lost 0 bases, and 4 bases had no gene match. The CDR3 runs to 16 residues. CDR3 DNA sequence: TGCGCCAGCAGCTTGGTGACAGGGGGTCTCCAAGAGACCCAGTACTTC. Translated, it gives CASSLVTGGLQETQYF.

The CDR3 protein is CSALAGTGGWYEQYF. CDR3 bases: TGCAGTGCCCTCGCCGGGACAGGGGGCTGGTACGAGCAGTACTTC. The chain is built from TRBV20-1 and TRBJ2-7; 12 bases fit TRBD1. This CDR3 has 15 residues. The V gene end was trimmed by 6 bases and the J gene end by 4 bases; junction bases not matched to a gene: 10. Germline assignment: CDR1 DFQATT and CDR2 SNEGSKA (reference sequence).

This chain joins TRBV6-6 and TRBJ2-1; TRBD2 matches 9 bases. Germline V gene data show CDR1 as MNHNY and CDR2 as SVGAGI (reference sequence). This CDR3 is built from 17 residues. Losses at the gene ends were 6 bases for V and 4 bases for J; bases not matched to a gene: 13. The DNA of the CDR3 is TGTGCCAGCAGCTCATTACCCCTAGCGGGGCCATACAATGAGCAGTTCTTC. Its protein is CASSSLPLAGPYNEQFF.

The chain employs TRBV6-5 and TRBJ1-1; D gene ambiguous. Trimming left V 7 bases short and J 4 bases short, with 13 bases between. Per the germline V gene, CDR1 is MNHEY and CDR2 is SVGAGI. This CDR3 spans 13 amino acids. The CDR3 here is CASTLFKGTEAFF. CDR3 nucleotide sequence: TGTGCCAGCACACTATTCAAGGGCACTGAAGCTTTCTTT.